The entry that follows covers one T cell receptor beta chain sequence. The sample is drawn from a study of blood T cell repertoires in COVID-19. At the level of the study: Researchers got acute and convalescent COVID-19 samples from the United States, Italy and Spain.

The J segment lost 6 bases and the V segment lost 7 bases, leaving 4 bases of the junction unmatched. The CDR3 contains 13 residues. CDR1 SGHRS and CDR2 YFSETQ come from the germline V gene. The data were produced by immunoSEQ multiplex PCR, yet TCRdb's version contains in-frame clones alone and is incomplete. Here the sample spans some 190,000 clones, about 80% being singletons. This chain links TRBV5-1 with TRBJ1-1; TRBD1 matches at 12 bases. The source material was peripheral blood. The receptor comes from a man in his sixties with acute or convalescent COVID-19. CDR3 loop: CASGRDRGPEAFF. DNA of the CDR3: TGCGCCAGCGGCCGGGACAGGGGGCCTGAAGCTTTCTTT.